Following are 16 T cell receptor beta chains from one sample sequenced in a study of blood T cell repertoires in COVID-19. The repertoire was sequenced with immunoSEQ multiplex PCR; TCRdb's copy has only in-frame clones and lacks some. This sample has about 120,000 clones; nearly 70% occur once, and the top ten carry less than 2.5%. The sample comprised peripheral blood. The receptors shown here come from a woman between 65 and 79 years old with acute or convalescent COVID-19.

The chain is built from TRBV19 and TRBJ1-1; possibly TRBD1 for D (5 bases). The CDR3 extends over 14 amino acids. Per the germline V gene, CDR1 is LNHDA and CDR2 is SQIVND (reference sequence). V was clipped by 7 bases and J by 3 bases, with 15 bases between them. CDR3 loop: CASTLNGGDTEAFF. The CDR3 DNA reads as TGTGCCAGTACCCTGAATGGGGGGGACACTGAAGCTTTCTTT.

This clone showed up just a few times. The chain recombines TRBV19 with TRBJ2-3, with D possibly being TRBD2 (6 bases). CDR1 and CDR2 (germline): LNHDA, SQIVND (reference sequence). This CDR3 comprises 14 residues. V was pared by 5 bases and J by 3 bases, with 12 bases between. In nucleotides, the CDR3 is TGTGCCAGTAGTCTGGGGACTTCGACAGATACGCAGTATTTT. As protein: CASSLGTSTDTQYF.

The V and J genes are TRBV5-6 and TRBJ2-2; 10 bases are a match to TRBD2. This CDR3 contains 14 residues. Germline values: CDR1 SGHDT, CDR2 YYEEEE. V lost 4 bases, J lost 5 bases, and 2 bases stayed unmatched. The CDR3 region is CASSRTSGTGELFF. CDR3 sequence (DNA): TGTGCCAGCAGCCGGACTAGCGGTACCGGGGAGCTGTTTTTT.

This sequence joins TRBV6-1 and TRBJ1-1; D not certain. The CDR3 covers 16 residues. Germline V gene lookup returns CDR1 MNHNS and CDR2 SASEGT. V shed 0 bases and J shed 0 bases, with 11 bases lying between them. CDR3 sequence: CASSEAVRIMNTEAFF. The CDR3, as DNA: TGTGCCAGCAGTGAAGCGGTCAGGATCATGAACACTGAAGCTTTCTTT.

The chain uses TRBV6-5 and TRBJ2-1; D perhaps matches TRBD2 (6 bases). Trimming took off 3 bases at V and 4 bases at J, with 13 bases between the two ends. This CDR3 comprises 15 residues. The germline gives CDR1 MNHEY, CDR2 SVGAGI. The CDR3 DNA is TGTGCCAGCAGTTATCGAGCGGGTTCATACAATGAGCAGTTCTTC. Its protein product is CASSYRAGSYNEQFF.

V is TRBV28 and J is TRBJ1-2, with D hard to call. CDR3 length: 14 residues. Germline V gene sequence: CDR1 MDHEN, CDR2 SYDVKM. The V gene lost 7 bases and the J gene lost 2 bases, with 14 bases spanning the gap. CDR3 nucleotides: TGTGCCAGCAAACTTAGCGGCAGGAACTATGGCTACACCTTC. Residues: CASKLSGRNYGYTF.

This clone was detected once. This chain uses TRBV29-1 with TRBJ2-1, with TRBD2 matching over 13 bases. The V gene end was trimmed by 2 bases and the J gene end by 9 bases; junction bases not matched to a gene: 10. The CDR3 is 16 amino acids. Germline lookup yields CDR1 SQVTM and CDR2 ANQGSEA. The CDR3 coding sequence is TGCAGCGTTGAACCCCGGACTAGCGGGAGTGCAGGTGAGCAGTTCTTC. Protein: CSVEPRTSGSAGEQFF.

The chain is built from TRBV9 and TRBJ2-2, with 7 bases fitting TRBD1. CDR1 is SGDLS and CDR2 is YYNGEE in the germline V gene. With V trimmed by 0 bases and J by 4 bases, 3 bases remained unmatched. This CDR3 contains 15 residues. The CDR3: CASSVADRATGELFF. CDR3 coding DNA: TGTGCCAGCAGCGTAGCTGACAGGGCCACCGGGGAGCTGTTTTTT.

The rearrangement links TRBV19 to TRBJ2-7; 13 nucleotides agree with TRBD2. The germline V gene has CDR1 LNHDA and CDR2 SQIVND (reference sequence). CDR3 length: 16 residues. Losses at the gene ends were 7 bases for V and 4 bases for J; bases not matched to a gene: 10. The chain's CDR3 is CASTRGLAGEEYEQYF. CDR3 in DNA: TGTGCCAGTACTCGCGGACTAGCGGGAGAGGAATACGAGCAGTACTTC.

The genes are TRBV5-1 and TRBJ2-3, with 7 bases fitting TRBD1. The ends lost 4 bases at V and 4 bases at J; junction bases unmatched: 9. Germline V lookup: CDR1 SGHRS, CDR2 YFSETQ. CDR3 length equals 15 residues. The CDR3 loop is CASSLGGDVSDTQYF. CDR3 nucleotides: TGCGCCAGCAGCCTAGGGGGCGACGTGTCAGATACGCAGTATTTT.

This clone was counted a few times. The CDR3 spells CASSSPPGRYTF. CDR3 DNA sequence: TGTGCCAGCAGCTCCCCCCCTGGGCGCTACACCTTC. The chain uses TRBV7-2 and TRBJ1-2, with no clear D. V dropped 4 bases and J dropped 9 bases, with 12 bases sitting between them. Germline values: CDR1 SGHTA, CDR2 FQGNSA. The CDR3 extends over 12 amino acids.

The chain is built from TRBV27 and TRBJ1-1; D may be TRBD1 (6 bases). Germline-derived CDR1 and CDR2 are MNHEY and SMNVEV (reference sequence). The CDR3 consists of 13 residues. The V and J ends lost 5 bases and 1 base respectively, with 8 bases between them. CDR3: CASSVQGNTEAFF. The CDR3, as DNA: TGTGCCAGCAGTGTACAGGGGAACACTGAAGCTTTCTTT.

J is TRBJ1-2 and V is TRBV5-6, with D tentatively TRBD1 (6 bases). Germline values: CDR1 SGHDT, CDR2 YYEEEE. V lost 4 bases to trimming and J lost 4 bases, with 17 bases between them. There are 15 residues in the CDR3. This CDR3 is CASSGDRRPSYGYTF. CDR3 sequence (DNA): TGTGCCAGCAGCGGAGACAGGCGGCCAAGCTATGGCTACACCTTC.

This rearrangement joins TRBV28 to TRBJ2-3; D remains ambiguous. The germline V and J ends were trimmed by 5 bases and 9 bases, with 12 bases remaining between them. CDR1 and CDR2 from the germline V gene are MDHEN and SYDVKM. CDR3 length: 12 amino acids. The CDR3 loop is CASSTSGGTQYF. In DNA, the CDR3 is TGTGCCAGCAGTACCTCGGGTGGCACGCAGTATTTT.

This clone was seen only a few times. The rearrangement joins TRBV19 to TRBJ2-7, with 10 positions matching TRBD1. Germline trimming cut 5 bases from V and 2 bases from J; bases unmatched to any gene: 3. The CDR3 covers 14 residues. Germline values: CDR1 LNHDA, CDR2 SQIVND (reference sequence). This CDR3 reads CASSLGQGAYEQYF. The CDR3 DNA sequence: TGTGCCAGTAGTCTCGGACAGGGGGCCTACGAGCAGTACTTC.

This clone has just one count. The rearrangement links TRBV11-2 to TRBJ2-5, with a weak D call TRBD1 (6 bases). The V and J ends lost 6 bases and 5 bases respectively, with 19 bases between them. CDR3 length equals 15 residues. Per germline, CDR1 SGHAT and CDR2 FQNNGV. CDR3 sequence reads: CASRPIQGSGETQYF. CDR3 DNA: TGTGCCAGCAGACCCATTCAGGGGTCCGGGGAGACCCAGTACTTC. The full variable domain, its missing parts supplied by reference TRBV11-2 and TRBJ2-5, is EAGVAQSPRYKIIEKRQSVAFWCNPISGHATLYWYQQILGQGPKLLIQFQNNGVVDDSQLPKDRFSAERLKGVDSTLKIQPAKLEDSAVYLCASRPIQGSGETQYFGPGTRLLVL.